The entry below gives a single T cell receptor (beta chain) sequence along with its context. It was during active infection that Seattle patients were enrolled and then longitudinally followed. These data are taken from a study of blood T cell repertoires in COVID-19. Study-wide context: Sources were T cells, B-cell-depleted T cells, or PBMCs; the material itself was cDNA or gDNA.

This CDR3 is built from 16 residues. CDR1 and CDR2 (germline): SGHRS, YFSETQ. With V trimmed by 2 bases and J by 1 base, 7 bases remained unmatched. Measured with immunoSEQ multiplex PCR; TCRdb has only the in-frame clones, and not every one. This table holds fewer than 250,000 clones, about 94% found once. V and J are TRBV5-1 and TRBJ2-3, with 7 bases fitting TRBD1. Sequenced input: peripheral blood. The clonotype was recovered from a man in his 60s with COVID-19, enrolled during active disease. As DNA, the CDR3 is TGCGCCAGCAGCTTTGGACCCGGGACAGGCACAGATACGCAGTATTTT. Translating it yields CASSFGPGTGTDTQYF.